The 29 T cell receptor beta chains given below trace back to one sample, sequenced in a study of cytomegalovirus exposure and HLA in healthy donors. The PCR ran on 60 Vbeta and 13 Jbeta primers. Repertoires were generated with immunoSEQ multiplex PCR, while TCRdb's copy carries only in-frame clones and drops some. This table holds under 200,000 clones, roughly 90% found once. Sequenced: PBMCs. The source of these receptors is a woman in her thirties in good health and CMV-seronegative.

The chain combines TRBV13 with TRBJ2-7; TRBD2 agrees at 10 bases. From germline, CDR1 is PRHDT and CDR2 FYEKMQ (reference sequence). CDR3 length equals 15 residues. V dropped 7 bases and J dropped 0; count of bases not matched to a gene: 6. CDR3 amino acids: CASTQSSGSSYEQYF. Written as DNA, the CDR3 is TGTGCCAGCACTCAATCTAGCGGGAGCTCCTACGAGCAGTACTTC.

CDR3 region: CASSLLPSSYEQYF. CDR3 nucleotide sequence: TGCGCCAGCAGCTTATTACCCAGCTCCTACGAGCAGTACTTC. This sequence joins TRBV5-1 and TRBJ2-7; D is unresolved. CDR3 length: 14 amino acids. Looked up from germline, CDR1 is SGHRS and CDR2 is YFSETQ. The V and J ends lost 2 bases and 0 bases respectively, with 9 bases between them.

This rearrangement joins TRBV5-1 to TRBJ1-2, with TRBD1 as a possible D gene (5 bases). Germline V gives CDR1 SGHRS, CDR2 YFSETQ. The V gene lost 4 bases and the J gene lost 4 bases, with 17 bases spanning the gap. There are 15 residues in the CDR3. The CDR3 DNA is TGCGCCAGCAGCCTATCATCCCCAGGGTCCTATGGCTACACCTTC. Residues: CASSLSSPGSYGYTF.

This rearrangement joins TRBV7-2 to TRBJ1-2; D is possibly TRBD1 (5 bases). The V end lost 4 bases, the J end lost 4 bases, and 13 bases lay between the germline ends. Per germline, CDR1 SGHTA and CDR2 FQGNSA. The CDR3 is made up of 14 amino acids. CDR3 sequence reads: CASSSGGGAYGYTF. Written as DNA, the CDR3 is TGTGCCAGCAGCTCGGGGGGAGGGGCCTATGGCTACACCTTC.

This sequence joins TRBV5-1 and TRBJ2-3, with 10 bases lining up with TRBD2. V trimming: 1 base; J trimming: 2 bases; junction bases outside the gene matches: 10. Germline V gene sequence: CDR1 SGHRS, CDR2 YFSETQ. CDR3 length: 18 amino acids. The CDR3 DNA reads as TGCGCCAGCAGCTTGCGACTAGCGGGTACCACAAACACAGATACGCAGTATTTT. Protein product: CASSLRLAGTTNTDTQYF.

The J gene is TRBJ2-2, the V gene TRBV7-3, with 8 nucleotides matching TRBD1. CDR3 length equals 16 residues. The V and J ends lost 5 bases and 1 base, in that order; junction bases with no gene match: 6. CDR1 SGHTA and CDR2 FQGTGA come from the germline V gene. The CDR3 coding sequence is TGTGCCAGCAGCCCAAACAGGGGGATGAACACCGGGGAGCTGTTTTTT. Its protein is CASSPNRGMNTGELFF.

In regard to this clone: This specimen includes other DNA sequences encoding the same CDR3. CDR3 amino acids: CASSPDRTYNEQFF. CDR3 nucleotides: TGTGCCAGCTCACCTGACAGAACTTACAATGAGCAGTTCTTC. The J gene is TRBJ2-1, the V gene TRBV18, with D tentatively TRBD1 (5 bases). The CDR3 extends over 14 amino acids. In germline, CDR1 is KGHSH, CDR2 LQKENI. The germline V and J ends were trimmed by 3 bases and 4 bases, with 10 bases remaining between them. The full variable domain, with the rest looked up from reference TRBV18 and TRBJ2-1, is NAGVMQNPRHLVRRRGQEARLRCSPMKGHSHVYWYRQLPEEGLKFMVYLQKENIIDESGMPKERFSAEFPKEGPSILRIQQVVRGDSAAYFCASSPDRTYNEQFFGPGTRLTVL.

The genes are TRBV2 and TRBJ2-2; 8 nucleotides match TRBD2. The CDR3 consists of 17 residues. The germline V gene has CDR1 SNHLY and CDR2 FYNNEI. V dropped 1 base and J dropped 4; count of bases not matched to a gene: 8. CDR3 sequence reads: CASSEEKSRGGTGELFF. DNA of the CDR3: TGTGCCAGCAGTGAAGAAAAAAGTCGGGGGGGCACCGGGGAGCTGTTTTTT.

V gene TRBV19 combines with J gene TRBJ2-2; D call uncertain. From germline, CDR1 is LNHDA and CDR2 SQIVND (reference sequence). The V and J ends lost 2 bases and 2 bases respectively, with 6 bases between them. The CDR3 covers 14 residues. This CDR3 reads CASSIQKNTGELFF. The CDR3 DNA reads as TGTGCCAGTAGTATACAGAAAAACACCGGGGAGCTGTTTTTT.

The chain is built from TRBV4-1 and TRBJ2-2, with a tentative D call TRBD2 (6 bases). Trimming shortened V by 0 bases and J by 7 bases, and 9 bases separated the two germline ends. The V gene's germline CDR1 is MGHRA and CDR2 YSYEKL. The CDR3 has 14 amino acids. The CDR3 loop reads CASSQETRGGELFF. The CDR3 region has the DNA TGCGCCAGCAGCCAAGAGACTAGGGGCGGGGAGCTGTTTTTT.

The V gene is TRBV5-1, the J gene TRBJ2-5; maybe TRBD2 (5 bases). The germline V gene has CDR1 SGHRS and CDR2 YFSETQ. V was shortened by 7 bases and J by 3 bases, with 13 bases between the two germline ends. This CDR3 region has 13 residues. The CDR3: CASLGLNEETQYF. The CDR3 bases are TGCGCCAGCCTCGGACTGAACGAAGAGACCCAGTACTTC.

The chain employs TRBV2 and TRBJ2-3; 9 positions match TRBD2. Per the germline V gene, CDR1 is SNHLY and CDR2 is FYNNEI. J gave up 6 bases and V 6 bases, and 10 bases lay outside the gene matches. This CDR3 has 15 residues. CDR3 coding DNA: TGTGCCAGCAGCCGCGGGCGGGAGGGCCGGGATACGCAGTATTTT. Its protein is CASSRGREGRDTQYF.

The chain employs TRBV29-1 and TRBJ2-5; possibly TRBD2 for D (6 bases). This CDR3 has 12 amino acids. Germline CDR1 reads SQVTM; CDR2 reads ANQGSEA. The V gene lost 1 base and the J gene lost 4 bases, with 7 bases spanning the gap. The CDR3 sequence: CSVEVGGETQYF. For the CDR3, the DNA is TGCAGCGTTGAAGTGGGGGGAGAGACCCAGTACTTC.

In this sample, this clone turned up once. The V gene is TRBV10-3, the J gene TRBJ1-2, with a tentative D call TRBD1 (6 bases). Germline-derived CDR1 and CDR2 are ENHRY and SYGVKD. The CDR3 runs to 16 residues. Trimming stripped 10 bases from V and 6 bases from J, with 27 bases between. CDR3 nucleotides: TGTGCCACCAAGGACAGTTCAAAGCCTCACCACCATGGCTACACCTTC. Amino acids: CATKDSSKPHHHGYTF.

This clone was found a few times. V usage is TRBV7-9 and J usage is TRBJ1-4; 10 bases map to TRBD1. J lost 4 bases, V lost 5 bases, and 7 bases had no gene match. CDR3 size: 16 residues. The germline V gene has CDR1 SEHNR and CDR2 FQNEAQ (reference sequence). The CDR3 loop reads CASSTTGGIFNEKLFF. The CDR3 region has the DNA TGTGCCAGCAGCACGACAGGGGGCATTTTTAATGAAAAACTGTTTTTT.

The chain employs TRBV2 and TRBJ2-5; no definite D call. The CDR3 has 11 amino acids. Germline assignment: CDR1 SNHLY and CDR2 FYNNEI. V lost 5 bases to trimming and J lost 2 bases, with 3 bases between them. The CDR3 region is CASSYQETQYF. The CDR3 coding sequence is TGTGCCAGCAGTTATCAAGAGACCCAGTACTTC.

The chain has TRBV19 and TRBJ2-7; the match to TRBD2 covers 10 bases. The CDR3 contains 16 residues. V trimming: 10 bases; J trimming: 4 bases; junction bases outside the gene matches: 16. Germline values: CDR1 LNHDA, CDR2 SQIVND (reference sequence). In DNA form, the CDR3 reads TGTGCCACACGCGGACCAACTAGCGGGAAGCCTTACGAGCAGTACTTC. As protein: CATRGPTSGKPYEQYF.

The gene calls are TRBV7-2 and TRBJ1-4; 7 bases are a match to TRBD1. The germline CDR1 and CDR2 sequences are SGHTA and FQGNSA. The length of the CDR3 is 18 residues. J was trimmed by 2 bases and V by 3 bases; bases with no gene match: 12. The CDR3 loop is CASSLFGQGVGTNEKLFF. The CDR3 DNA follows: TGTGCCAGCAGCTTGTTTGGGCAGGGGGTGGGGACTAATGAAAAACTGTTTTTT.

V is TRBV10-3 and J is TRBJ2-4, with D possibly matching TRBD2 (5 bases). Germline V CDR1 and CDR2: ENHRY, SYGVKD. V dropped 0 bases and J dropped 0 bases, with 9 bases sitting between them. The CDR3 consists of 16 residues. CDR3 amino acids: CAISESEVSAKNIQYF. The CDR3, as DNA: TGTGCCATCAGTGAGTCGGAGGTTTCAGCCAAAAACATTCAGTACTTC.

The V gene is TRBV28, the J gene TRBJ2-5, with TRBD2 matching over 10 bases. The CDR3 sequence is 15 residues long. V gave up 6 bases and J gave up 2 bases; unmatched junction bases: 6. Germline V lookup: CDR1 MDHEN, CDR2 SYDVKM. The CDR3 loop is CASSFGLAAQETQYF. In nucleotides, the CDR3 is TGTGCCAGCAGCTTTGGACTAGCGGCACAAGAGACCCAGTACTTC.

This clone showed up just once. The V gene is TRBV2, the J gene TRBJ2-5, with D uncertain. The CDR3 runs 15 residues. CDR1 and CDR2 (germline): SNHLY, FYNNEI. Trimming removed 1 base from V and 5 bases from J, with 14 bases in between. CDR3 sequence: CASSEGGLTAETQYF. CDR3 DNA sequence: TGTGCCAGCAGTGAAGGAGGCCTGACGGCGGAGACCCAGTACTTC. Full variable domain (outside the CDR3, taken from reference TRBV2 and TRBJ2-5): EPEVTQTPSHQVTQMGQEVILRCVPISNHLYFYWYRQILGQKVEFLVSFYNNEISEKSEIFDDQFSVERPDGSNFTLKIRSTKLEDSAMYFCASSEGGLTAETQYFGPGTRLLVL.

The rearrangement links TRBV9 to TRBJ2-3; TRBD1 is a possible D gene (6 bases). Per germline, CDR1 SGDLS and CDR2 YYNGEE. Trimming removed 4 bases at V and 6 bases at J, with 18 bases between. CDR3 size: 15 residues. CDR3 sequence reads: CASSPSQGLRDTQYF. In DNA form, the CDR3 reads TGTGCCAGCAGCCCCTCACAGGGTCTAAGGGATACGCAGTATTTT.

This sequence joins TRBV5-1 and TRBJ2-7, with D possibly being TRBD2 (6 bases). CDR3 length: 16 residues. Germline-derived CDR1 and CDR2 are SGHRS and YFSETQ. The germline V and J ends were trimmed by 2 bases and 0 bases, with 15 bases remaining between them. This CDR3 is CASSFRDSPSSYEQYF. The CDR3 nucleotides read TGCGCCAGCAGCTTCCGGGACTCACCTAGCTCCTACGAGCAGTACTTC.

The CDR3 reads CAWSVPGYGYGYTF. CDR3 nucleotides: TGTGCCTGGAGTGTACCAGGGTACGGGTATGGCTACACCTTC. The chain joins TRBV30 to TRBJ1-2, with D perhaps matching TRBD1 (5 bases). The CDR3 covers 14 residues. Trimming removed 0 bases from V and 5 bases from J, with 13 bases in between. Germline V lookup: CDR1 GTSNPN, CDR2 SVGIG (reference sequence).

This rearrangement joins TRBV7-3 to TRBJ2-1; TRBD2 matches 12 bases. Germline CDR1 SGHTA, CDR2 FQGTGA. Trimming at V came to 5 bases and at J to 8 bases, leaving 7 bases not matched to a gene. The CDR3 totals 15 residues. The CDR3 DNA sequence: TGTGCCAGCAGCGCCTCGGGACTAGCGGGTGATGAGCAGTTCTTC. Translation: CASSASGLAGDEQFF.

The rearrangement links TRBV6-6 to TRBJ2-1; the D gene is possibly TRBD1 (6 bases). The CDR3 sequence is 13 residues long. Looked up from germline, CDR1 is MNHNY and CDR2 is SVGAGI (reference sequence). V lost 5 bases, J lost 7 bases, and 12 bases lay in between. CDR3 region: CASSQGTSNEQFF. The CDR3 DNA is TGTGCCAGCAGTCAGGGGACAAGTAATGAGCAGTTCTTC.

The gene calls are TRBV4-1 and TRBJ2-5, with a possible D match to TRBD2 (6 bases). Trimming cost V 3 bases and J 3 bases, with 17 bases left between them. The CDR3 runs 16 residues. Per the germline V gene, CDR1 is MGHRA and CDR2 is YSYEKL. The DNA for the CDR3 is TGCGCCAGCAGCCACCCTCCCATCGGGGGAGAAGAGACCCAGTACTTC. It encodes CASSHPPIGGEETQYF.

This chain uses TRBV6-5 with TRBJ1-1; D is undetermined. The germline V and J ends were trimmed by 4 bases and 8 bases, with 17 bases remaining between them. The V gene's germline CDR1 is MNHEY and CDR2 SVGAGI. The CDR3 runs 14 residues. The CDR3 protein is CASSSPSEGGEAFF. DNA for the CDR3: TGTGCCAGCAGTTCCCCTTCAGAGGGCGGGGAAGCTTTCTTT.

V is TRBV2 and J is TRBJ1-6; TRBD1 might be the D (6 bases). Between the trimmed V and J ends, which lost 2 bases and 11 bases, there was a span of 16 bases. CDR1 and CDR2 from the germline V gene are SNHLY and FYNNEI. The CDR3 runs to 15 residues. CDR3 nucleotide sequence: TGTGCCAGCAGTGAAACCCAGGGGTACAAGGCACCCCTCCACTTT. This sequence encodes CASSETQGYKAPLHF.